One sample yielded the 18 T cell receptor beta chains listed below, sequenced in a study of response to subunit inactivated influenza vaccine. TCRdb analysed the RT-PCR reads with MiXCR anew, one entry per CDR3 protein. Among fewer than 700,000 distinct CDR3 sequences listed, roughly 13% were seen once. The sample was PBMCs from blood, taken roughly 6 weeks after vaccination. The receptors derive from a man aged 45-60 years who received an inactivated influenza vaccine.

To note about this clonotype: One junction end disagrees with the germline gene, perhaps due to a read error. The chain is built from TRBV7-2 and TRBJ1-4, with D unclear. The CDR3 runs 15 residues. In germline, CDR1 is SGHTA, CDR2 FQGNSA. The CDR3: CASSSQAATNEKLFF. The CDR3 nucleotides read TGTGCCAGCAGCTCCCAGGCGGCAACGAATGAAAAACTGTTTTTT. Filled out from reference TRBV7-2 and TRBJ1-4, the complete variable domain reads GAGVSQSPSNKVTEKGKDVELRCDPISGHTALYWYRQSLGQGLEFLIYFQGNSAPDKSGLPSDRFSAERTGGSVSTLTIQRTQQEDSAVYLCASSSQAATNEKLFFGSGTQLSVL.

This clonotype appeared many times. CDR3 protein: CASSPGGYNEQFF. The CDR3, as DNA: TGTGCCAGCAGCCCAGGGGGTTACAATGAGCAGTTCTTC. The chain joins TRBV12-3 or TRBV12-4 to TRBJ2-1, with 7 nucleotides matching TRBD1. The length of the CDR3 is 13 residues. Trimming cost V 6 bases and J 4 bases; bases outside gene matches: 3.

The chain joins TRBV3-1 to TRBJ2-5, with D uncertain. V was shortened by 1 base and J by 5 bases, with 11 bases between the two germline ends. This CDR3 spans 14 amino acids. Germline V gives CDR1 LGHDT, CDR2 YNNKEL (reference sequence). CDR3 region: CASSQVPGQETQYF. In DNA, the CDR3 is TGTGCCAGCAGCCAAGTACCGGGTCAGGAGACCCAGTACTTC.

As to this clonotype: A read error may account for a junction end that differs from germline. This sequence joins TRBV12-3 or TRBV12-4 and TRBJ2-1; D call uncertain. This CDR3 comprises 14 residues. CDR3 coding DNA: TGTGCCAGCAGTTCCCTTAAGGGCTACGATGAGCAGTTCTTC. It translates to CASSSLKGYDEQFF.

This clonotype was seen at least ten times. The chain combines TRBV11-2 with TRBJ2-3; D is unclear. V gave up 7 bases and J gave up 0 bases, with 20 bases separating them. There are 17 residues in the CDR3. The germline V gene has CDR1 SGHAT and CDR2 FQNNGV. CDR3 in amino acids: CASTQDPDASSTDTQYF. The CDR3 nucleotides are TGTGCCAGCACCCAAGATCCGGACGCCTCTAGCACAGATACGCAGTATTTT.

This clonotype has a handful of counts. V and J are TRBV19 and TRBJ2-2; 9 bases line up with TRBD1. The ends lost 7 bases at V and 0 bases at J; junction bases unmatched: 12. From germline, CDR1 is LNHDA and CDR2 SQIVND (reference sequence). The CDR3 length is 18 residues. DNA of the CDR3: TGTGCCAGTACCCTACGAATGGGACAGGGTCCGAACACCGGGGAGCTGTTTTTT. As protein: CASTLRMGQGPNTGELFF.

This chain uses TRBV7-8 with TRBJ2-1; 7 bases are a match to TRBD2. The V segment lost 5 bases and the J segment 6 bases; nucleotides outside the gene matches: 10. Germline CDR1 is SGHVS and CDR2 is FQNEAQ. The CDR3 contains 15 residues. The CDR3 DNA follows: TGTGCCAGCAGCGTCCCCGGGACTAAGACCAATGAGCAGTTCTTC. Protein product: CASSVPGTKTNEQFF.

V gene TRBV4-3 combines with J gene TRBJ1-4; D not certain. The CDR3 extends over 15 amino acids. The V end was cut by 0 bases, the J end by 8 bases, with 13 bases between. Per germline, CDR1 LGHNA and CDR2 YSLEER. The CDR3 DNA reads as TGCGCCAGCAGCCAAGATAGGCGGACTACGGAAAAACTGTTTTTT. It is translated as CASSQDRRTTEKLFF.

This clonotype was recorded a few times. Here the CDR3 reads CSARVPALYEQYF. The CDR3 DNA sequence: TGCAGTGCTAGAGTTCCAGCTTTGTACGAGCAGTACTTC. The rearrangement uses TRBV20-1 and TRBJ2-7, with unresolved D. The germline V gene has CDR1 DFQATT and CDR2 SNEGSKA (reference sequence). Trimming stripped 1 base from V and 4 bases from J, with 11 bases between. The CDR3 has 13 residues.

This clonotype was seen at least ten times. The chain is built from TRBV25-1 and TRBJ1-1, with TRBD1 matching 8 bases. The J segment lost 5 bases and the V segment lost 7 bases, leaving 3 bases of the junction unmatched. Germline CDR1 is MGHDK and CDR2 is SYGVNS. The CDR3 is 12 residues long. In DNA, the CDR3 is TGTGCCAGCAAAACAGGGGGTACTGAAGCTTTCTTT. This translates into CASKTGGTEAFF.

This clonotype showed up just a few times. The chain carries TRBV7-2 and TRBJ2-1; TRBD1 agrees at 7 bases. V was clipped by 3 bases and J by 0 bases; unmatched bases: 2. CDR3 length equals 15 residues. Germline-derived CDR1 and CDR2 are SGHTA and FQGNSA. CDR3 in DNA: TGTGCCAGCAGCTTTGACAGGGCCTCCTACAATGAGCAGTTCTTC. Its translation: CASSFDRASYNEQFF.

This clonotype was seen a few times. The chain combines TRBV12-3 or TRBV12-4 with TRBJ1-5; unclear D gene. This CDR3 has 12 residues. Trimming removed 1 base from V and 11 bases from J, with 9 bases in between. The CDR3: CASSLGRVAQHF. In nucleotides, the CDR3 is TGTGCCAGCAGTTTAGGGAGAGTGGCCCAGCATTTT.

This clonotype was seen a handful of times. The chain combines TRBV7-2 with TRBJ1-1; 11 bases line up with TRBD1. CDR3 length: 16 residues. CDR1 is SGHTA and CDR2 is FQGNSA in the germline V gene. V lost 6 bases and J lost 0; bases outside the gene matches: 6. This CDR3 is CASRRDRGFMNTEAFF. Here the CDR3 DNA reads TGTGCCAGCAGACGGGACAGGGGGTTTATGAACACTGAAGCTTTCTTT.

The chain is built from TRBV5-7 and TRBJ2-1; 9 bases fit TRBD1. TRBV5-7 is assigned to the ORF class and has an uncertain function. The CDR3 spans 13 residues. V dropped 7 bases and J dropped 9; count of bases not matched to a gene: 8. The CDR3 spells CASGPDRGREQFF. DNA for the CDR3: TGTGCCAGCGGCCCGGACAGGGGCCGTGAGCAGTTCTTC.

The chain has TRBV2 and TRBJ2-3; D gene unclear. The CDR3 spans 13 residues. In germline, CDR1 is SNHLY, CDR2 FYNNEI. Trimming shortened V by 4 bases and J by 3 bases, and 8 bases separated the two germline ends. Written as DNA, the CDR3 is TGTGCCAGCAGTGGTTCTAGAACAGATACGCAGTATTTT. Its protein product is CASSGSRTDTQYF.

The gene calls are TRBV29-1 and TRBJ2-1; 11 positions match TRBD2. The CDR3 sequence is 14 residues long. The V segment lost 4 bases and the J segment 2 bases; nucleotides outside the gene matches: 1. Looked up from germline, CDR1 is SQVTM and CDR2 is ANQGSEA. DNA for the CDR3: TGCAGCGTTGCACTAGCGGGGGCCTACAATGAGCAGTTCTTC. It encodes CSVALAGAYNEQFF.

The rearrangement joins TRBV4-2 to TRBJ2-5; D is possibly TRBD2 (6 bases). Germline V gene data show CDR1 as LGHNA and CDR2 as YNFKEQ. CDR3 length equals 13 residues. The V end was cut by 4 bases, the J end by 4 bases, with 10 bases between. CDR3: CASSRDFRETQYF. In nucleotides, the CDR3 is TGTGCCAGCAGCCGGGACTTTCGAGAGACCCAGTACTTC.

The chain employs TRBV29-1 and TRBJ2-3, with D possibly TRBD1 on 6 matching bases. This CDR3 contains 14 residues. Between the trimmed V and J ends, which lost 6 bases and 1 base, there was a span of 14 bases. CDR1 SQVTM and CDR2 ANQGSEA come from the germline V gene. As DNA, the CDR3 is TGCAGCGTCCAGGGACAAACTGGCACAGATACGCAGTATTTT. Its translation: CSVQGQTGTDTQYF.